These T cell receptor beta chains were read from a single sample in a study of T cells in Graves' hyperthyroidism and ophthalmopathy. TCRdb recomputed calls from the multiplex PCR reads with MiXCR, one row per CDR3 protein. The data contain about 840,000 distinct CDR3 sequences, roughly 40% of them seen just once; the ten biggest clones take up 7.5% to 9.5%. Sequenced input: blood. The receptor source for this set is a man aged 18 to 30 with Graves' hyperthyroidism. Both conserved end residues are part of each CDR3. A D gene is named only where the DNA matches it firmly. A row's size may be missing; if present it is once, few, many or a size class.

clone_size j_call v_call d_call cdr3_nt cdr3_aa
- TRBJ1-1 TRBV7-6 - TGTGCCAGCAGCTTAGAGGGGGGCACACTGGGGACTGAAGCTTTCTTT CASSLEGGTLGTEAFF
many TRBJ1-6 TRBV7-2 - TGTGCCAGCAGCTTAGATTTGGGACGCGATTCACCCCTCCACTTT CASSLDLGRDSPLHF
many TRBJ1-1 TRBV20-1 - TGCAGTGCCCGGGAGGTGACTGAAGCTTTCTTT CSAREVTEAFF
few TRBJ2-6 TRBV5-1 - TGCGCCAGCAGCTTGAGTTTGGGGTCTGGGGCCAACGTCCTGACTTTC CASSLSLGSGANVLTF
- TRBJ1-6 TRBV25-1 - TGTGCCAGCAGTTCAGTCCTGAAGAGCTCCTATAATTCACCCCTCCACTTT CASSSVLKSSYNSPLHF
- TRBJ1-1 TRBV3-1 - TGTGCCAGCAGCCAAGAGGTCATCAACACTGAAGCTTTCTTT CASSQEVINTEAFF
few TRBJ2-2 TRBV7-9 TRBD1 TGTGCCAGCAGCATGACAGGGTACACCGGGGAGCTGTTTTTT CASSMTGYTGELFF
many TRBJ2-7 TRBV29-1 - TGCAGCGTTGTACGGGACAACTCCTACGAGCAGTACTTC CSVVRDNSYEQYF
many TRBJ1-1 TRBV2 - TGTGCCAGCAGTGACCAGGGACACTTAAACACTGAAGCTTTCTTT CASSDQGHLNTEAFF
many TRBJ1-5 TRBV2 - TGTGCCAGCAGTGATGGGACGGAGACCGTATTTGATCAGCCCCAGCATTTT CASSDGTETVFDQPQHF
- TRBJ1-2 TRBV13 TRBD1 TGTGCCAGCAGCCCCGGGACAGGGGCACAGGATGGCTACACCTTC CASSPGTGAQDGYTF
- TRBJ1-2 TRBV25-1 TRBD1 TGTGCCAGCAGCTCCGAGCCGGGACAGGACCTCTATGGCCACACCTTC CASSSEPGQDLYGHTF
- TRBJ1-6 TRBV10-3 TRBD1 TGTGCCATCAGCTTACAGGGGGATTCACCCCTCCACTTT CAISLQGDSPLHF
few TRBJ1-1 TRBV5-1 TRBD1 TGCGCCAGCAGCGATCCGGACAGGGAGGCTTTCTTT CASSDPDREAFF
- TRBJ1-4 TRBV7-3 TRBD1 TGTGCCAGCTCAAACGCGGACAGGGGAAGGGAAAAACTGTTTTTT CASSNADRGREKLFF
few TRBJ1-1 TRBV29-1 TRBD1 TGCAGCGTTGTTAGGACAGGGGGAACTGAAGCTTTCTTT CSVVRTGGTEAFF
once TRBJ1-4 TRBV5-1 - TGCGCCAGCAGCTTGGGCACTCTTAATGAAAAACTGTTTTTT CASSLGTLNEKLFF
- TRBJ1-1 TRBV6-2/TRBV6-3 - TGTGCCAGCACTCTGACAGCCTTGAACACTGAAGCTTTCTTT CASTLTALNTEAFF
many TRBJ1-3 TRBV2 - TGTGCCATACGAAGGGAACAGGGAAACACCATATATTTT CAIRREQGNTIYF
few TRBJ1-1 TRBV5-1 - TGCGCCAGCAGCTTTGACAGTACTTTGAACACTGAAGCTTTCTTT CASSFDSTLNTEAFF
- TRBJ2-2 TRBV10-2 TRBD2 TGCGCCAGCAGCCAAGATCCTAGCGGAGGGACCGGGGAGCTGTTTTTT CASSQDPSGGTGELFF
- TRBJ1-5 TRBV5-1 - TGCGCCAGCAGCGTGGCAGGTGGAAATCAGCCCCAGCATTTT CASSVAGGNQPQHF
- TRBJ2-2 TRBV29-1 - TGCAGCGCAGGAGAGGGCAATGGCTACACCGGGGAGCTGTTTTTT CSAGEGNGYTGELFF
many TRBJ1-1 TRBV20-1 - TGCAGTCCTAAGGGGAAGAACACTGAAGCTTTCTTT CSPKGKNTEAFF
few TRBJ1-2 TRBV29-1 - TGCAGCGTGGTTATCTTAAACGATGGCTACACCTTC CSVVILNDGYTF
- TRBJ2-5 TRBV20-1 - TGCAGTGCTAGAGATTTGTGGCAAGGGGAGACCCAGTACTTC CSARDLWQGETQYF
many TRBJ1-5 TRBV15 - TGTGCCACCAGCAGAGATCCCGAACAGCCCCAGCATTTT CATSRDPEQPQHF
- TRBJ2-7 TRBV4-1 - TGCGCCAGCAGCCAAGAGGAGGGCCGCCCCTACGAGCAGTACTTC CASSQEEGRPYEQYF